This entry is about one T cell receptor beta chain. The data belong to a study of blood T cell repertoires in COVID-19. Only in-frame clones appear in the TCRdb table, and some are missing; sequencing was by immunoSEQ multiplex PCR. The sample lists more than 110,000 clones; about 76% were seen once. This CDR3 is 14 amino acids long. V lost 6 bases, J lost 0 bases, and 11 bases lay in between. Germline V gene lookup returns CDR1 LNHDA and CDR2 SQIVND (reference sequence). The sequence came from an elderly man with acute or convalescent COVID-19. What was sequenced was peripheral blood. The chain combines TRBV19 with TRBJ1-1, with D maybe TRBD1 (5 bases). CDR3 sequence (DNA): TGTGCCAGTAGGCCGGGAGGGGTGAACACTGAAGCTTTCTTT. Its translation: CASRPGGVNTEAFF.